The sequence of this T cell receptor (beta chain) was determined in a study of beta chain features in type 1 diabetes. Broader study findings: Type 1 diabetes patients had moderately but significantly shorter TCRB CDR3s in all four CD4+ subsets. Sequencing from cDNA could over-represent high-TCR-expressing cells. Shorter templates might be favored by PCR, equally in patients and controls.

Using CD45RO/CCR7/CD25/CD127/CD95/CD27, CD4+ naive, central memory, regulatory and stem cell-like memory cells were sorted. Per the germline V gene, CDR1 is SGHDT and CDR2 is YYEEEE. This CDR3 contains 14 residues. The V end lost 5 bases, the J end lost 2 bases, and 13 bases lay between the germline ends. Only a few counts were recorded for this clone. Its antigen remains unknown. Isolated RNA was reverse transcribed in full, so expressed TCRB transcripts were sequenced. The method was immunoSEQ multiplex PCR; TCRdb's version includes in-frame clones alone and lacks a portion of them. The data hold about 620,000 clones, with roughly a sixth observed a single time.

The material sequenced was naive CD4+ T cells from blood. This chain uses TRBV5-6 with TRBJ2-5, with D possibly matching TRBD1 (6 bases). The sequence was collected from a man aged 18-30 years in good health. CDR3 sequence reads: CASSSPGVQETQYF. Here the CDR3 DNA reads TGTGCCAGCAGTTCCCCAGGGGTACAAGAGACCCAGTACTTC.